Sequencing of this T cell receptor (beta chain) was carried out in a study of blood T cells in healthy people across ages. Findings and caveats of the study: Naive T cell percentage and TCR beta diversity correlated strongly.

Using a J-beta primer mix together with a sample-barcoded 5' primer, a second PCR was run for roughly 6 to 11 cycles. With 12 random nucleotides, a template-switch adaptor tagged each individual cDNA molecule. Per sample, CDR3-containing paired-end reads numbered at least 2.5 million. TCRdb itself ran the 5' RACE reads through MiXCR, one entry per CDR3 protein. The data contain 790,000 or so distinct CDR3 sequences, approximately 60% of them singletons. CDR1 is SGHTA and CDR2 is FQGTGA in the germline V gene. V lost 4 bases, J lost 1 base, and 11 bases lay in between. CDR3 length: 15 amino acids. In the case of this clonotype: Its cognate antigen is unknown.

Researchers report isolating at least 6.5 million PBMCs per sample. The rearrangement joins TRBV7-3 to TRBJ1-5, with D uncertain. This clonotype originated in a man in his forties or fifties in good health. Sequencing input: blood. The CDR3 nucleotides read TGTGCCAGCAGCTCGACCCCGGAGAGCAATCAGCCCCAGCATTTT. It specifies CASSSTPESNQPQHF.